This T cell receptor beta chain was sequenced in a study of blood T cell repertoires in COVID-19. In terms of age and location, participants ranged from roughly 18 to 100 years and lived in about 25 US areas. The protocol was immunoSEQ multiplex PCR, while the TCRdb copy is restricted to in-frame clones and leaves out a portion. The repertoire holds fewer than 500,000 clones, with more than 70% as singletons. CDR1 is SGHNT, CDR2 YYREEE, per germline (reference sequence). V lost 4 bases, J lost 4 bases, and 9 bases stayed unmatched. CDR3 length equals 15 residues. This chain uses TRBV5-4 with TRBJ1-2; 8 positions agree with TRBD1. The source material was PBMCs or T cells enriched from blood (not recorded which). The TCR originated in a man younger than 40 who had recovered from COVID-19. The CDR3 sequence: CASSPLGQGGYGYTF. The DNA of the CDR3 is TGTGCCAGCAGCCCTTTAGGACAGGGCGGCTATGGCTACACCTTC.